This entry is about one T cell receptor (beta chain). Antigen unknown. No infections or other immune events were documented during collection. The sample comes from a study of identifying expanded T cells in peripheral blood. Germline CDR1 and CDR2: SGDLS and YYNGEE. V shed 1 base and J 6 bases; nucleotides not matched to a gene: 7. The CDR3 loop spans 15 amino acids. Regarding the study as a whole: About 1.2 clones differed between technical replicates, versus approximately 16 and 19 over time.

The method was immunoSEQ multiplex PCR; TCRdb's version includes in-frame clones alone and lacks a portion of them. The sample carries approximately 110,000 clones, about 85% recorded once. The sequenced sample consisted of blood. This sequence was found in a person between 18 and 75 years old in good health. The gene calls are TRBV9 and TRBJ2-3; 8 bases align to TRBD1. The CDR3 loop is CASSVQPGGSDTQYF. CDR3 sequence (DNA): TGTGCCAGCAGCGTACAACCAGGGGGCTCGGATACGCAGTATTTT. Together with reference TRBV9 and TRBJ2-3, the CDR3 gives the full variable domain: DSGVTQTPKHLITATGQRVTLRCSPRSGDLSVYWYQQSLDQGLQFLIQYYNGEERAKGNILERFSAQQFPDLHSELNLSSLELGDSALYFCASSVQPGGSDTQYFGPGTRLTVL.